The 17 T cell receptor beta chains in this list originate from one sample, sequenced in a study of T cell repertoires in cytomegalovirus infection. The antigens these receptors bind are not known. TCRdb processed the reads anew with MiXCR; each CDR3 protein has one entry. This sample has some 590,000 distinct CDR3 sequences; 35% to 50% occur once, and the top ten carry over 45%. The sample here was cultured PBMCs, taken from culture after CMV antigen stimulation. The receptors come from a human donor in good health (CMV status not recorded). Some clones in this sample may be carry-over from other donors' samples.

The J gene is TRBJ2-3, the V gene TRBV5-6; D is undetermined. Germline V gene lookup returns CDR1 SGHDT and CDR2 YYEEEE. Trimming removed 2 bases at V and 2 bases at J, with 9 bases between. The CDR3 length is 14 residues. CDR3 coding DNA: TGTGCCAGCAGCTTTGCGGACCTCACAGATACGCAGTATTTT. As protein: CASSFADLTDTQYF. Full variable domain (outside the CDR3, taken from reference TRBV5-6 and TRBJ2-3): DAGVTQSPTHLIKTRGQQVTLRCSPKSGHDTVSWYQQALGQGPQFIFQYYEEEERQRGNFPDRFSGHQFPNYSSELNVNALLLGDSALYLCASSFADLTDTQYFGPGTRLTVL.

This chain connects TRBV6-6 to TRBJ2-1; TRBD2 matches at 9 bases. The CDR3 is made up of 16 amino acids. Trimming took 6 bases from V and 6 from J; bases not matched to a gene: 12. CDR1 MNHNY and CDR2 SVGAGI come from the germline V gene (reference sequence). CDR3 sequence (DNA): TGTGCCAGCAGGGGCGGGGGGGCCAAATCGTTCAATGAGCAGTTCTTC. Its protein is CASRGGGAKSFNEQFF.

This chain's CDR3 is CASSLSAGTDTQYF. The CDR3, as DNA: TGTGCCAGCAGCTTATCGGCGGGCACAGATACGCAGTATTTT. The genes are TRBV7-6 and TRBJ2-3; D remains unclear. This CDR3 comprises 14 residues. Trimming pared 2 bases from V and 1 base from J, leaving 7 bases between. CDR1 and CDR2 (germline): SGHVS, FNYEAQ.

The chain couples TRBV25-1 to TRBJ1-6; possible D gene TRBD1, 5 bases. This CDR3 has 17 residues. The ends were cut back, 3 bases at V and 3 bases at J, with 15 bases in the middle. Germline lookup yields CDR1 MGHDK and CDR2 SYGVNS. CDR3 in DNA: TGTGCCAGCAGTGATAGACGACGGGGGGACTATAATTCACCCCTCCACTTT. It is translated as CASSDRRRGDYNSPLHF.

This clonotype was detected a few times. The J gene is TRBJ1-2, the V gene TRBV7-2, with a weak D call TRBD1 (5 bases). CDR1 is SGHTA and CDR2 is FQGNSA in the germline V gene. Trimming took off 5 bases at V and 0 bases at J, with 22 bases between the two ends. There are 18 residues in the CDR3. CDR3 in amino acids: CASSPRQTSLQANYGYTF. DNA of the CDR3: TGTGCCAGCAGCCCCCGACAGACTAGCCTCCAAGCTAACTATGGCTACACCTTC.

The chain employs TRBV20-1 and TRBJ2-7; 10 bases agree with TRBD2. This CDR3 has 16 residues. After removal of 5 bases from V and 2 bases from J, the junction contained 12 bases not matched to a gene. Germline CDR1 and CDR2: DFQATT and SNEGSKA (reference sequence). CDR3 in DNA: TGCAGTGCTTGGAGAGACACTAGCGGGGTTCCCTACGAGCAGTACTTC. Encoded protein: CSAWRDTSGVPYEQYF.

CDR3: CANSSGQGYGYTF. The CDR3, as DNA: TGTGCCAACAGTTCCGGACAGGGATATGGCTACACCTTC. The chain has TRBV7-2 and TRBJ1-2, with 8 nucleotides matching TRBD1. The CDR3 has 13 amino acids. The V gene's germline CDR1 is SGHTA and CDR2 FQGNSA. After removal of 10 bases from V and 5 bases from J, the junction contained 9 bases not matched to a gene.

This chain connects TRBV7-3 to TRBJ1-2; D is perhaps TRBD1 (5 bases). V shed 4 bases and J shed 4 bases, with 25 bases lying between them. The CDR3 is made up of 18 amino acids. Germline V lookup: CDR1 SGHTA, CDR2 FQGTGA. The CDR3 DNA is TGTGCCAGCAGCTCGCCAAGGGGCCCTGTTCTCCGCGGCTATGGCTACACCTTC. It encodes CASSSPRGPVLRGYGYTF.

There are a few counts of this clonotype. This CDR3 reads CSASQPIRYNEQFF. The CDR3 coding sequence is TGCAGTGCTAGTCAGCCAATTCGATACAATGAGCAGTTCTTC. This sequence joins TRBV20-1 and TRBJ2-1; no clear D. V gave up 3 bases and J gave up 4 bases, with 13 bases separating them. This CDR3 is built from 14 residues. The germline V gene has CDR1 DFQATT and CDR2 SNEGSKA (reference sequence).

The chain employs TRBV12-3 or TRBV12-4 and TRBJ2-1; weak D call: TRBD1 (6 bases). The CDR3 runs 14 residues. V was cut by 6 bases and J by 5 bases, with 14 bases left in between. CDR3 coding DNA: TGTGCCAGCAGCCGTGGGACATCCAACAATGAGCAGTTCTTC. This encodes CASSRGTSNNEQFF.

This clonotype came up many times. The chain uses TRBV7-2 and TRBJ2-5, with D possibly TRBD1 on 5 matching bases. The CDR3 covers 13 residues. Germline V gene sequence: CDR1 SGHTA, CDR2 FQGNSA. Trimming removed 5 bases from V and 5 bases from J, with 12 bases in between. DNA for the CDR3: TGTGCCAGCAGCGTCAGGGATAGGGAGACCCAGTACTTC. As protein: CASSVRDRETQYF.

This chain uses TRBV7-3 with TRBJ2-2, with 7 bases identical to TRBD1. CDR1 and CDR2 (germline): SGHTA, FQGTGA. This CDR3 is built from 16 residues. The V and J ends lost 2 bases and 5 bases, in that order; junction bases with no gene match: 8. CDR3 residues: CASSLSRRGKTGELFF. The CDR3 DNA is TGTGCCAGCAGCTTATCCCGCAGGGGGAAAACCGGGGAGCTGTTTTTT.

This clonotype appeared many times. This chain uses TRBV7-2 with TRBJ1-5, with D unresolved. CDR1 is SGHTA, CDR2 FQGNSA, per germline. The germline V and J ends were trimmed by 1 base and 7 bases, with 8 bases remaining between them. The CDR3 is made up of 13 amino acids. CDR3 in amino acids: CASSLVAVQPQHF. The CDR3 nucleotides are TGTGCCAGCAGCTTAGTTGCGGTCCAGCCCCAGCATTTT.

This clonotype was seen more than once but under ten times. CDR3 in amino acids: CASKRDTYQPQHF. The CDR3 DNA is TGTGCCAGTAAGAGGGACACCTATCAGCCCCAGCATTTT. The chain carries TRBV19 and TRBJ1-5, with a possible D match to TRBD1 (6 bases). Per germline, CDR1 LNHDA and CDR2 SQIVND (reference sequence). The V end was cut by 7 bases, the J end by 5 bases, with 12 bases between. The CDR3 has 13 amino acids.

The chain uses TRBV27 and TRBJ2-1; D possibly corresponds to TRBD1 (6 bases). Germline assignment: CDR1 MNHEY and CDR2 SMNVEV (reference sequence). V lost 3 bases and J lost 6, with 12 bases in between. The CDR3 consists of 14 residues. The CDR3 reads CASSFTGSGNEQFF. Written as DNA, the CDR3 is TGTGCCAGCAGTTTTACAGGGTCGGGCAATGAGCAGTTCTTC.

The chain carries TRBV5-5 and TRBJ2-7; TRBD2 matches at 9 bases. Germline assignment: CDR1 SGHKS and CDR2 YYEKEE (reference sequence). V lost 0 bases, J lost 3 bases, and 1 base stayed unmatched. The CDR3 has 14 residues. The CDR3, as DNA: TGTGCCAGCAGCTTGGGACTAGCGGTCTACGAGCAGTACTTC. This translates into CASSLGLAVYEQYF.

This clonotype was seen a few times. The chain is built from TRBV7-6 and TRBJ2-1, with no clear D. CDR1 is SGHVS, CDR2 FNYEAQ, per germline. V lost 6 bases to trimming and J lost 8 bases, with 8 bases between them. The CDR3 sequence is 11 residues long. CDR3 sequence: CASRTLDEQFF. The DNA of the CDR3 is TGTGCCAGCAGGACGCTAGATGAGCAGTTCTTC. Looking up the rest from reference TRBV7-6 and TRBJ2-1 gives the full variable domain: GAGVSQSPRYKVTKRGQDVALRCDPISGHVSLYWYRQALGQGPEFLTYFNYEAQQDKSGLPNDRFSAERPEGSISTLTIQRTEQRDSAMYRCASRTLDEQFFGPGTRLTVL.